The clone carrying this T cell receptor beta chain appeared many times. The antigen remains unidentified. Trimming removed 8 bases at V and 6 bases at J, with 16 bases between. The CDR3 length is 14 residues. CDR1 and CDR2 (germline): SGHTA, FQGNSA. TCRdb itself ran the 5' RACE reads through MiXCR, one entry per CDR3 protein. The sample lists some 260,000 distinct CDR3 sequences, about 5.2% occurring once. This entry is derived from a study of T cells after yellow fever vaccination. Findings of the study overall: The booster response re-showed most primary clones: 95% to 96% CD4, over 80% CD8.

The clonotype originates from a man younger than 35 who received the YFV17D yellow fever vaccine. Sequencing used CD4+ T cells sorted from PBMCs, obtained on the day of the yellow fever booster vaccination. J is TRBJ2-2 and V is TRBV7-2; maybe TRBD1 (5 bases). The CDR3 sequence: CASGVGWGAGELFF. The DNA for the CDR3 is TGTGCCAGCGGCGTGGGGTGGGGCGCCGGGGAGCTGTTTTTT.